These 24 T cell receptor beta chains were sequenced from one sample in a study of CD8 T cells in Susac syndrome. Reverse transcription of roughly 0.45 to 1 ug RNA used random hexamers. Each CDR3 protein gets one entry after TCRdb re-called the immunoSEQ multiplex PCR reads with MiXCR. There are 150,000 or so distinct CDR3 sequences in the sample; more than 90% occur only once, and over 0.12% lies in the top ten. What was sequenced was CD4+ T cells from PBMCs. Every receptor here comes from a human donor in good health.

The chain uses TRBV20-1 and TRBJ1-2, with TRBD1 matching over 8 bases. Germline CDR1 is DFQATT and CDR2 is SNEGSKA (reference sequence). With V trimmed by 1 base and J by 9 bases, 10 bases remained unmatched. The CDR3 runs 14 residues. The CDR3 loop is CSARANSGTGSYTF. Written as DNA, the CDR3 is TGCAGTGCTAGAGCCAACTCCGGGACAGGCAGCTACACCTTC.

The chain employs TRBV3-1 and TRBJ2-5, with D uncertain. The CDR3 runs to 11 residues. Trimming left V 2 bases short and J 5 bases short, with 3 bases between. Germline V gene sequence: CDR1 LGHDT, CDR2 YNNKEL (reference sequence). The CDR3: CASSQRETQYF. DNA for the CDR3: TGTGCCAGCAGCCAACGGGAGACCCAGTACTTC.

J is TRBJ2-7 and V is TRBV6-5; 7 bases agree with TRBD1. Losses at the gene ends were 0 bases for V and 3 bases for J; bases not matched to a gene: 8. Germline assignment: CDR1 MNHEY and CDR2 SVGAGI. The CDR3 is made up of 16 amino acids. DNA of the CDR3: TGTGCCAGCAGTTACTCTCCTAGACAGGGTTTCTACGAGCAGTACTTC. It encodes CASSYSPRQGFYEQYF.

V gene TRBV7-2 combines with J gene TRBJ2-7, with 10 bases that match TRBD1. This CDR3 is built from 15 residues. The V gene end was trimmed by 5 bases and the J gene end by 0 bases; junction bases not matched to a gene: 4. The V gene's germline CDR1 is SGHTA and CDR2 FQGNSA. CDR3 nucleotide sequence: TGTGCCAGCAGCGCCCGGGACAGGGGCTCCTACGAGCAGTACTTC. Translating gives CASSARDRGSYEQYF.

The chain is built from TRBV12-3 or TRBV12-4 and TRBJ2-2, with 10 positions matching TRBD1. The CDR3 length is 14 residues. The V segment lost 6 bases and the J segment 6 bases; nucleotides outside the gene matches: 4. The CDR3 DNA sequence: TGTGCCAGCAGACCCGACAGGGGGCCCGGGGAGCTGTTTTTT. Protein: CASRPDRGPGELFF.

The chain is built from TRBV7-2 and TRBJ2-1; 8 bases line up with TRBD1. CDR1 is SGHTA, CDR2 FQGNSA, per germline. There are 17 residues in the CDR3. After removal of 4 bases from V and 4 bases from J, the junction contained 12 bases not matched to a gene. The CDR3: CASSSPGQGADYNEQFF. The CDR3, as DNA: TGTGCCAGCAGCTCCCCCGGACAGGGAGCGGATTACAATGAGCAGTTCTTC. Together with reference TRBV7-2 and TRBJ2-1, the CDR3 gives the full variable domain: GAGVSQSPSNKVTEKGKDVELRCDPISGHTALYWYRQSLGQGLEFLIYFQGNSAPDKSGLPSDRFSAERTGGSVSTLTIQRTQQEDSAVYLCASSSPGQGADYNEQFFGPGTRLTVL.

The chain uses TRBV15 and TRBJ2-7, with D possibly TRBD1 on 6 matching bases. V dropped 3 bases and J dropped 0 bases, with 9 bases sitting between them. This CDR3 has 14 residues. Germline CDR1 is LNHNV and CDR2 is YYDKDF (reference sequence). CDR3 loop: CATSREQGSYEQYF. The CDR3 DNA sequence: TGTGCCACCAGCAGGGAACAGGGCTCCTACGAGCAGTACTTC.

V gene TRBV10-3 combines with J gene TRBJ1-6; 9 bases are shared with TRBD1. The CDR3 loop spans 14 amino acids. V lost 5 bases and J lost 10; bases outside the gene matches: 6. The germline gives CDR1 ENHRY, CDR2 SYGVKD. The CDR3 DNA is TGTGCCATCAGTACCGGGACAGGGAGCTCACCCCTCCACTTT. It translates to CAISTGTGSSPLHF.

This chain connects TRBV29-1 to TRBJ2-6, with 8 bases matching TRBD2. Germline V gene sequence: CDR1 SQVTM, CDR2 ANQGSEA. The CDR3 runs 14 residues. V shed 3 bases, J shed 3 bases, and the junction held 1 base outside the gene matches. CDR3 residues: CSVDAGGGANVLTF. Written as DNA, the CDR3 is TGCAGCGTTGATGCGGGGGGTGGGGCCAACGTCCTGACTTTC.

The chain joins TRBV6-6 to TRBJ1-6; the D gene is possibly TRBD1 (6 bases). The V and J ends lost 6 bases and 10 bases respectively, with 19 bases between them. Germline loops: CDR1 MNHNY, CDR2 SVGAGI (reference sequence). The CDR3 is 15 amino acids. Here the CDR3 DNA reads TGTGCCAGCAGAACGCCCCGGGGGGGCGGATCACCCCTCCACTTT. Its protein product is CASRTPRGGGSPLHF.

This chain uses TRBV20-1 with TRBJ2-3; D possibly corresponds to TRBD2 (6 bases). The CDR3 spans 14 residues. V was shortened by 1 base and J by 4 bases, with 12 bases between the two germline ends. Germline V CDR1 and CDR2: DFQATT, SNEGSKA (reference sequence). CDR3 loop: CSARVRRGPDTQYF. The CDR3 DNA reads as TGCAGTGCTAGAGTAAGGCGGGGCCCAGATACGCAGTATTTT.

The chain combines TRBV10-3 with TRBJ1-2, with 8 bases matching TRBD1. Trimming removed 6 bases from V and 0 bases from J; junction bases left unmatched: 6. This CDR3 contains 15 residues. CDR1 and CDR2 from the germline V gene are ENHRY and SYGVKD. The CDR3 is CAIRGQALANYGYTF. CDR3 bases: TGTGCCATCAGGGGACAGGCGCTAGCTAACTATGGCTACACCTTC.

The chain recombines TRBV6-5 with TRBJ1-2; possibly TRBD1 for D (6 bases). Deletions cut 0 bases from V and 5 bases from J, with 13 bases between. The germline gives CDR1 MNHEY, CDR2 SVGAGI. The CDR3 is 15 residues long. The CDR3 is CASSYSGQKIYGYTF. Here the CDR3 DNA reads TGTGCCAGCAGTTACTCCGGACAGAAGATTTATGGCTACACCTTC.

The genes are TRBV7-6 and TRBJ2-5, with D hard to call. Trimming shortened V by 5 bases and J by 5 bases, and 9 bases separated the two germline ends. The CDR3 sequence is 12 residues long. The germline gives CDR1 SGHVS, CDR2 FNYEAQ. This chain's CDR3 is CASSHPGETQYF. The CDR3, as DNA: TGTGCCAGCAGCCACCCGGGCGAGACCCAGTACTTC.

The chain is built from TRBV27 and TRBJ2-7, with a possible D match to TRBD1 (6 bases). Germline CDR1 reads MNHEY; CDR2 reads SMNVEV (reference sequence). The length of the CDR3 is 16 residues. V lost 4 bases to trimming and J lost 3 bases, with 19 bases between them. The CDR3 DNA is TGTGCCAGCAGTTGGGTCAGTGAACAGGGCGGCTACGAGCAGTACTTC. Its translation: CASSWVSEQGGYEQYF.

The chain recombines TRBV3-1 with TRBJ2-1; 8 bases are a match to TRBD2. There are 15 residues in the CDR3. Losses at the gene ends were 4 bases for V and 10 bases for J; bases not matched to a gene: 12. Germline loops: CDR1 LGHDT, CDR2 YNNKEL (reference sequence). CDR3 loop: CASSLSGTRKGEQFF. The CDR3 nucleotides are TGTGCCAGCAGCCTTTCCGGGACTAGGAAGGGGGAGCAGTTCTTC.

The chain carries TRBV7-9 and TRBJ1-2, with TRBD1 matching over 8 bases. The CDR3 has 15 amino acids. J lost 7 bases, V lost 1 base, and 8 bases had no gene match. Germline V gene lookup returns CDR1 SEHNR and CDR2 FQNEAQ (reference sequence). CDR3 in amino acids: CASSLEARGPLGYTF. DNA for the CDR3: TGTGCCAGCAGCTTAGAAGCCAGGGGGCCTCTTGGCTACACCTTC.

V is TRBV7-2 and J is TRBJ2-7, with TRBD1 matching over 9 bases. Germline V gene data show CDR1 as SGHTA and CDR2 as FQGNSA. V gave up 4 bases and J gave up 5 bases; unmatched junction bases: 6. The CDR3 loop spans 14 amino acids. This chain's CDR3 is CASSYRTGDHEQYF. The CDR3 DNA is TGTGCCAGCAGCTATAGGACAGGGGACCACGAGCAGTACTTC.

V is TRBV24-1 and J is TRBJ2-3; possible D gene TRBD1, 6 bases. The germline V gene encodes CDR1 KGHDR and CDR2 SFDVKD. Trimming shortened V by 7 bases and J by 5 bases, and 15 bases separated the two germline ends. The CDR3 length is 14 residues. In DNA, the CDR3 is TGTGCCACCAGGCCGACAGGAACAGGAGATACGCAGTATTTT. Encoded protein: CATRPTGTGDTQYF.

The chain joins TRBV20-1 to TRBJ2-5; maybe TRBD1 (6 bases). V lost 3 bases, J lost 4 bases, and 12 bases lay in between. The CDR3 length is 13 residues. Germline V CDR1 and CDR2: DFQATT, SNEGSKA (reference sequence). CDR3 nucleotide sequence: TGCAGTGCTAGTTCAGGGGATGGAGAGACCCAGTACTTC. Residues: CSASSGDGETQYF.

The chain recombines TRBV18 with TRBJ2-7; D not certain. V was trimmed by 0 bases and J by 3 bases, leaving 6 bases between them. The CDR3 consists of 13 residues. From germline, CDR1 is KGHSH and CDR2 LQKENI. CDR3 sequence: CASSPPMGYEQYF. Here the CDR3 DNA reads TGTGCCAGCTCACCACCGATGGGCTACGAGCAGTACTTC.

V gene TRBV18 combines with J gene TRBJ2-5; no reliable D call. Germline-derived CDR1 and CDR2 are KGHSH and LQKENI. V was shortened by 8 bases and J by 2 bases, with 9 bases between the two germline ends. CDR3 length: 12 residues. In DNA form, the CDR3 reads TGTGCCAGCAGCCAGGATCAAGAGACCCAGTACTTC. Translation: CASSQDQETQYF.

This chain connects TRBV29-1 to TRBJ2-5; D uncertain. The CDR3 runs to 12 residues. V lost 7 bases, J lost 7 bases, and 16 bases lay in between. Germline V gene sequence: CDR1 SQVTM, CDR2 ANQGSEA. The CDR3 sequence is CSALPRPGTQYF. Written as DNA, the CDR3 is TGCAGCGCCCTGCCACGACCGGGGACCCAGTACTTC.

The chain has TRBV7-9 and TRBJ2-1; TRBD2 aligns across 14 bases. CDR1 and CDR2 (germline): SEHNR, FQNEAQ (reference sequence). The CDR3 is 19 amino acids. V was clipped by 4 bases and J by 2 bases; unmatched bases: 10. The CDR3 loop reads CASSYRLGLAGGTYNEQFF. In DNA, the CDR3 is TGTGCCAGCAGCTATCGCCTCGGACTAGCGGGGGGTACCTACAATGAGCAGTTCTTC.